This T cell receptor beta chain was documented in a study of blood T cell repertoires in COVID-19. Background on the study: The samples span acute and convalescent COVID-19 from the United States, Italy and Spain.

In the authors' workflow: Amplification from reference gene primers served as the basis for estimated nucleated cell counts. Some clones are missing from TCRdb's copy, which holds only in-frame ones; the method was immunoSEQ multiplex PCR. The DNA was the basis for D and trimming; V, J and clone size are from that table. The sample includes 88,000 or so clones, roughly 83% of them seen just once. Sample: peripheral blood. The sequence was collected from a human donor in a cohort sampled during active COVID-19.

The CDR3 nucleotides are TGTGCCAGCAGCATAGACCCGCGAGACTATGGCTACACCTTC. It yields the protein CASSIDPRDYGYTF. The chain employs TRBV9 and TRBJ1-2; D ambiguous. Germline V gene data show CDR1 as SGDLS and CDR2 as YYNGEE. The CDR3 loop spans 14 amino acids. Trimming stripped 4 bases from V and 3 bases from J, with 13 bases between.